A single sample gave rise to the 5 T cell receptor beta chains below, sequenced in a study of T cell responses to AZD1222 COVID-19 vaccine. Clones were sequenced by immunoSEQ multiplex PCR, and TCRdb holds only the in-frame ones, with some missing. This table has roughly 100,000 clones, approximately 90% appearing once. This specimen consisted of peripheral blood, obtained on day 0 of AZD1222 vaccination. All receptors derive from an adult in good health.

DNA of the CDR3: TGTGCCAGCAGCTTAGACAATAGCGGGATACAGTACAATGAGCAGTTCTTC. Its protein product is CASSLDNSGIQYNEQFF. The rearrangement links TRBV7-6 to TRBJ2-1, with 8 bases matching TRBD2. The CDR3 runs 17 residues. Per the germline V gene, CDR1 is SGHVS and CDR2 is FNYEAQ. V dropped 1 base and J dropped 4; count of bases not matched to a gene: 9.

For the CDR3, the DNA is TGTGCCAGCAGTGGACGGACAGGGGGCGGGAGCAATCAGCCCCAGCATTTT. Its protein product is CASSGRTGGGSNQPQHF. This chain uses TRBV6-1 with TRBJ1-5; 11 bases align to TRBD1. CDR1 is MNHNS and CDR2 is SASEGT in the germline V gene. This CDR3 contains 17 residues. V shed 4 bases, J shed 1 base, and the junction held 6 bases outside the gene matches.

This chain connects TRBV27 to TRBJ2-7; possible D gene TRBD1, 6 bases. Trimming cost V 0 bases and J 3 bases, with 12 bases left between them. The CDR3 extends over 15 amino acids. The V gene's germline CDR1 is MNHEY and CDR2 SMNVEV (reference sequence). CDR3 region: CASSLSIQGNYEQYF. CDR3 nucleotide sequence: TGTGCCAGCAGTTTATCGATCCAGGGGAACTACGAGCAGTACTTC.

This clone was seen once. The chain has TRBV7-9 and TRBJ2-4; D is perhaps TRBD1 (5 bases). V was clipped by 7 bases and J by 7 bases, with 14 bases between them. This CDR3 comprises 13 residues. Germline CDR1 is SEHNR and CDR2 is FQNEAQ (reference sequence). The CDR3 sequence is CASTQGVRNIQYF. The CDR3 DNA sequence: TGTGCCAGCACCCAAGGGGTCAGGAACATTCAGTACTTC.

J is TRBJ1-3 and V is TRBV18; no clear D gene. Germline CDR1 is KGHSH and CDR2 is LQKENI. This CDR3 has 18 residues. The V gene lost 6 bases and the J gene lost 4 bases, with 25 bases spanning the gap. The DNA for the CDR3 is TGTGCCAGCTCCACGATGGAGGGCGCGGGCTTAATCGGAAACACCATATATTTT. Its protein product is CASSTMEGAGLIGNTIYF.